The rows below give T cell receptor beta chains drawn from one sample of a study of cytomegalovirus exposure and HLA in healthy donors. Sequenced by immunoSEQ multiplex PCR; TCRdb stores in-frame clones only, minus some. The repertoire has more than 55,000 clones, 94% of them found once; the top ten carry 0.6% to 0.8%. Sequences were obtained from PBMCs. Every receptor here comes from a woman aged 18-30 years in good health and CMV-seronegative. The CDR3 runs from the conserved cysteine through the conserved F or W. The order of the fields is V gene, D gene, clone size, J gene, CDR3 protein, CDR3 DNA. A D gene is named only where the DNA matches it firmly. Not all rows give a size; the values are once, few, many and, for expanded clones, a class.

v_gene: TRBV2; d_gene: .; abundance: .; j_gene: TRBJ1-4; CDR3aa: CASSGQDSLNEKLFF; CDR3nt: TGTGCCAGCAGTGGGCAGGACAGTCTAAATGAAAAACTGTTTTTT
v_gene: TRBV18; d_gene: .; abundance: .; j_gene: TRBJ1-1; CDR3aa: CASSLGANTEAFF; CDR3nt: TGTGCCAGCTCACTTGGAGCGAACACTGAAGCTTTCTTT
v_gene: TRBV6-4; d_gene: .; abundance: .; j_gene: TRBJ1-1; CDR3aa: CASSLQGGDTEAFF; CDR3nt: TGTGCCAGCAGCCTACAGGGAGGGGACACTGAAGCTTTCTTT
v_gene: TRBV7-6; d_gene: .; abundance: .; j_gene: TRBJ1-4; CDR3aa: CASSLGAGGNEKLFF; CDR3nt: TGTGCCAGCAGCTTAGGGGCGGGGGGTAATGAAAAACTGTTTTTT
v_gene: TRBV2; d_gene: TRBD1; abundance: .; j_gene: TRBJ1-2; CDR3aa: CASSLGQGGYGYTF; CDR3nt: TGTGCCAGCAGCCTTGGACAGGGAGGGTACGGCTACACCTTC
v_gene: TRBV19; d_gene: .; abundance: .; j_gene: TRBJ2-7; CDR3aa: CASSIRDTGVEQYF; CDR3nt: TGTGCCAGTAGTATTAGGGACACCGGTGTGGAGCAGTACTTC
v_gene: TRBV5-1; d_gene: .; abundance: .; j_gene: TRBJ2-5; CDR3aa: CASSLGSGQETQYF; CDR3nt: TGCGCCAGCAGCTTGGGGTCGGGTCAAGAGACCCAGTACTTC
v_gene: TRBV30; d_gene: .; abundance: .; j_gene: TRBJ2-7; CDR3aa: CAWSRRSSAEQYF; CDR3nt: TGTGCCTGGAGTCGTCGGAGCTCGGCCGAGCAGTACTTC
v_gene: TRBV28; d_gene: TRBD2; abundance: .; j_gene: TRBJ2-7; CDR3aa: CASSLTGGVLHEQYF; CDR3nt: TGTGCCAGCAGTTTAACGGGGGGAGTTCTCCACGAGCAGTACTTC
v_gene: TRBV2; d_gene: .; abundance: .; j_gene: TRBJ2-7; CDR3aa: CASSEALEGNEQYF; CDR3nt: TGTGCCAGCAGTGAAGCGCTTGAGGGAAACGAGCAGTACTTC
v_gene: TRBV6-5; d_gene: .; abundance: .; j_gene: TRBJ1-6; CDR3aa: CASTDGESSPLHF; CDR3nt: TGTGCCAGCACTGACGGAGAGAGTTCACCCCTCCACTTT
v_gene: TRBV7-8; d_gene: TRBD1; abundance: .; j_gene: TRBJ2-5; CDR3aa: CASSPGQGETQYF; CDR3nt: TGTGCCAGCAGCCCAGGACAGGGAGAGACCCAGTACTTC
v_gene: TRBV7-9; d_gene: .; abundance: .; j_gene: TRBJ1-2; CDR3aa: CASSQLDGIYGYTF; CDR3nt: TGTGCCAGCAGCCAGCTAGATGGAATCTATGGCTACACCTTC
v_gene: TRBV5-1; d_gene: TRBD1; abundance: .; j_gene: TRBJ2-1; CDR3aa: CASSSRQGSSYNEQFF; CDR3nt: TGCGCCAGCAGCTCAAGACAGGGGAGCTCCTACAATGAGCAGTTCTTC
v_gene: TRBV28; d_gene: TRBD1; abundance: once; j_gene: TRBJ2-1; CDR3aa: CASSGRDRGTGEQFF; CDR3nt: TGTGCCAGCAGTGGCCGGGACAGGGGGACAGGTGAGCAGTTCTTC
v_gene: TRBV11-2; d_gene: .; abundance: .; j_gene: TRBJ2-5; CDR3aa: CASSKVRVQKETQYF; CDR3nt: TGTGCCAGCAGCAAAGTTAGAGTACAGAAAGAGACCCAGTACTTC
v_gene: TRBV5-8; d_gene: .; abundance: once; j_gene: TRBJ1-3; CDR3aa: CASSLARVSGNTIYF; CDR3nt: TGTGCCAGCAGCTTGGCGAGAGTCTCTGGAAACACCATATATTTT
v_gene: TRBV28; d_gene: TRBD1; abundance: once; j_gene: TRBJ2-7; CDR3aa: CASRRDRGDEQYF; CDR3nt: TGTGCCAGCAGGAGAGACAGGGGTGACGAGCAGTACTTC
v_gene: TRBV6-6; d_gene: .; abundance: .; j_gene: TRBJ1-1; CDR3aa: CASSYSVNTEAFF; CDR3nt: TGTGCCAGCAGTTACTCCGTGAACACTGAAGCTTTCTTT
v_gene: TRBV4-1; d_gene: TRBD1; abundance: few; j_gene: TRBJ2-7; CDR3aa: CASSQDPGTGYYEQYF; CDR3nt: TGCGCCAGCAGCCAAGACCCTGGGACAGGGTACTACGAGCAGTACTTC
v_gene: TRBV19; d_gene: .; abundance: .; j_gene: TRBJ1-5; CDR3aa: CASSMGLQPQHF; CDR3nt: TGTGCCAGTAGTATGGGGCTTCAGCCCCAGCATTTT
v_gene: TRBV11-2; d_gene: TRBD1; abundance: .; j_gene: TRBJ2-7; CDR3aa: CASSRGRDRGQDEQYF; CDR3nt: TGTGCCAGCAGCCGGGGACGGGACAGGGGGCAGGACGAGCAGTACTTC
v_gene: TRBV20-1; d_gene: .; abundance: .; j_gene: TRBJ1-2; CDR3aa: CSARDRGYTF; CDR3nt: TGCAGTGCTAGAGATCGTGGCTACACCTTC
v_gene: TRBV5-4; d_gene: .; abundance: few; j_gene: TRBJ2-1; CDR3aa: CASSPGQDNEQFF; CDR3nt: TGTGCCAGCAGCCCGGGACAAGACAATGAGCAGTTCTTC
v_gene: TRBV2; d_gene: .; abundance: few; j_gene: TRBJ1-1; CDR3aa: CASRIALRDTEAFF; CDR3nt: TGTGCCAGCAGGATCGCCCTTCGGGACACTGAAGCTTTCTTT
v_gene: TRBV13; d_gene: .; abundance: .; j_gene: TRBJ1-1; CDR3aa: CASSHFGGTEAFF; CDR3nt: TGTGCCAGCAGCCACTTCGGGGGCACTGAAGCTTTCTTT
v_gene: TRBV2; d_gene: .; abundance: few; j_gene: TRBJ1-1; CDR3aa: CATRGQLNTEAFF; CDR3nt: TGTGCCACCAGAGGACAATTGAACACTGAAGCTTTCTTT
v_gene: TRBV7-2; d_gene: TRBD1; abundance: once; j_gene: TRBJ2-5; CDR3aa: CASSPRRTGGEETQYF; CDR3nt: TGTGCCAGCAGCCCCCGTCGAACAGGGGGCGAAGAGACCCAGTACTTC
v_gene: TRBV19; d_gene: TRBD1; abundance: .; j_gene: TRBJ1-5; CDR3aa: CASSPRQGGRVGNQPQHF; CDR3nt: TGTGCCAGTAGTCCAAGACAGGGGGGGCGGGTTGGCAATCAGCCCCAGCATTTT
v_gene: TRBV29-1; d_gene: .; abundance: .; j_gene: TRBJ1-4; CDR3aa: CSVRTDEKLFF; CDR3nt: TGCAGCGTGCGGACAGATGAAAAACTGTTTTTT
v_gene: TRBV18; d_gene: TRBD1; abundance: once; j_gene: TRBJ2-7; CDR3aa: CASSSTGTEQYF; CDR3nt: TGTGCCAGCTCATCGACAGGGACCGAGCAGTACTTC
v_gene: TRBV6-4; d_gene: TRBD2; abundance: .; j_gene: TRBJ2-1; CDR3aa: CASSGRGAYNEQFF; CDR3nt: TGTGCCAGCAGTGGGCGGGGGGCGTACAATGAGCAGTTCTTC
v_gene: TRBV7-4; d_gene: TRBD2; abundance: .; j_gene: TRBJ2-7; CDR3aa: CASSLSGVNCTGGQYF; CDR3nt: TGTGCCAGCAGCTTATCGGGGGTAAACTGTACGGGGGGGCAGTACTTC
v_gene: TRBV7-8; d_gene: TRBD1; abundance: .; j_gene: TRBJ1-5; CDR3aa: CASSYSGTGGSRGNQPQHF; CDR3nt: TGTGCCAGCAGCTATAGTGGGACAGGGGGTTCTAGGGGCAATCAGCCCCAGCATTTT
v_gene: TRBV5-1; d_gene: TRBD1; abundance: .; j_gene: TRBJ1-1; CDR3aa: CASSQLIQGVGAFF; CDR3nt: TGCGCCAGCTCGCAACTAATCCAGGGGGTGGGAGCTTTCTTT
v_gene: TRBV6-4; d_gene: .; abundance: .; j_gene: TRBJ1-2; CDR3aa: CASSDVPDYYGYTF; CDR3nt: TGTGCCAGCAGTGACGTCCCGGACTACTATGGCTACACCTTC
v_gene: TRBV9; d_gene: .; abundance: .; j_gene: TRBJ1-1; CDR3aa: CASSVSVNTEAFF; CDR3nt: TGTGCCAGCAGCGTATCAGTGAACACTGAAGCTTTCTTT
v_gene: TRBV2; d_gene: .; abundance: .; j_gene: TRBJ2-7; CDR3aa: CASSAQQSYEQYF; CDR3nt: TGTGCCAGCAGTGCTCAACAATCCTACGAGCAGTACTTC
v_gene: TRBV4-1; d_gene: .; abundance: .; j_gene: TRBJ1-2; CDR3aa: CASSQDPLKRGYTF; CDR3nt: TGCGCCAGCAGCCAAGACCCTCTTAAGAGGGGCTACACCTTC
v_gene: TRBV5-6; d_gene: TRBD1; abundance: .; j_gene: TRBJ2-7; CDR3aa: CASRRATGGYEQYF; CDR3nt: TGTGCCAGCAGAAGGGCGACAGGGGGATACGAGCAGTACTTC
v_gene: TRBV11-2; d_gene: TRBD2; abundance: .; j_gene: TRBJ2-1; CDR3aa: CASSLVLAGENEQFF; CDR3nt: TGTGCCAGCAGCTTAGTTCTAGCGGGGGAGAATGAGCAGTTCTTC
v_gene: TRBV5-4; d_gene: .; abundance: .; j_gene: TRBJ1-2; CDR3aa: CASSSMRGRVPSYTF; CDR3nt: TGTGCCAGCAGTTCCATGCGGGGGAGGGTTCCCAGCTACACCTTC
v_gene: TRBV10-1; d_gene: TRBD1; abundance: once; j_gene: TRBJ2-1; CDR3aa: CATTRTGGDEQFF; CDR3nt: TGCGCCACTACGAGGACAGGGGGGGATGAGCAGTTCTTC
v_gene: TRBV11-2; d_gene: TRBD1; abundance: .; j_gene: TRBJ1-2; CDR3aa: CASRIQGANGYTF; CDR3nt: TGTGCCAGCAGGATACAGGGGGCGAATGGCTACACCTTC
v_gene: TRBV28; d_gene: .; abundance: .; j_gene: TRBJ1-2; CDR3aa: CASSYGGAGNGYTF; CDR3nt: TGTGCCAGCAGTTACGGGGGGGCTGGAAATGGCTACACCTTC
v_gene: TRBV4-1; d_gene: .; abundance: .; j_gene: TRBJ1-1; CDR3aa: CASRSPGQGSVAFF; CDR3nt: TGCGCCAGCAGGTCCCCGGGACAAGGATCGGTAGCTTTCTTT
v_gene: TRBV19; d_gene: .; abundance: .; j_gene: TRBJ1-5; CDR3aa: CASSREQGNNQPQHF; CDR3nt: TGTGCCAGTAGTAGGGAACAGGGCAACAATCAGCCCCAGCATTTT
v_gene: TRBV27; d_gene: .; abundance: .; j_gene: TRBJ1-6; CDR3aa: CASSPTQRRPTNSPLHF; CDR3nt: TGTGCCAGCAGTCCGACCCAACGCAGGCCCACTAATTCACCCCTCCACTTT
v_gene: TRBV11-1; d_gene: TRBD1; abundance: .; j_gene: TRBJ1-5; CDR3aa: CASSRTGVNQPQHF; CDR3nt: TGTGCCAGCAGCCGGACAGGGGTTAATCAGCCCCAGCATTTT